A selection of T cell receptor beta chains follows, all from one sample in a study of vaccination effects on CD4 cells after COVID-19. Here immunoSEQ multiplex PCR was the method, and the copy in TCRdb shows in-frame clones only, minus some. The sample records about 45,000 clones, more than 65% being singletons. Antigens of these TCRs are unknown. The source was CD4+ T cells from PBMCs cultured without peptide, collected after COVID-19 vaccination. These receptors were taken from a human donor who received a COVID-19 vaccine. The conserved cysteine and the conserved F or W are not part of the CDR3 here. The order of the fields is J gene, V gene, CDR3 protein.

TRBJ1-6 | TRBV5-4 | ASSLNMGQNNSPLH
TRBJ1-6 | TRBV27 | ASSLSGGRSSYNSPLH
TRBJ1-2 | TRBV12-3/TRBV12-4 | ASSLQGGYGYT
TRBJ2-1 | TRBV27 | ASSPRGARNNEQF
TRBJ1-1 | TRBV6-5 | ASRSPGENTEAF
TRBJ1-1 | TRBV7-9 | ASSLYPQGTLNTEAF
TRBJ1-2 | TRBV6-1 | ASSEERQNYGYT
TRBJ1-1 | TRBV6-2/TRBV6-3 | ASSYSRTGLYTEAF
TRBJ2-7 | TRBV7-7 | ASSPSDEQY
TRBJ1-4 | TRBV27 | ATKKQGIGEKLF
TRBJ2-7 | TRBV4-2 | ASSQDLKQGYEQY
TRBJ1-2 | TRBV13 | ASSGTSYGYT
TRBJ1-1 | TRBV19 | ASSTGQGNTEAF
TRBJ2-1 | TRBV5-1 | ASSTGQANEQF
TRBJ2-7 | TRBV9 | ASSAPPKGRELDYEQY
TRBJ2-5 | TRBV4-1 | ASSHPKRTDVQETQY
TRBJ2-5 | TRBV6-2/TRBV6-3 | ASSWGRYQETQY
TRBJ1-1 | TRBV7-9 | ASSRGTGEAF
TRBJ2-7 | TRBV6-5 | ASSTPRVSTYEQY
TRBJ1-2 | TRBV2 | ASGTTSGYGYT
TRBJ1-1 | TRBV7-2 | ASSLLRGPRSTEAF
TRBJ1-2 | TRBV7-8 | ASSLDLGSGYT
TRBJ1-5 | TRBV6-1 | ASSELRLGQPQH
TRBJ2-3 | TRBV19 | ASSITTTDTQY
TRBJ2-5 | TRBV6-6 | ASSPSGGAVFGETQY